This T cell receptor (beta chain) came from a study of early T cells in non-severe SARS-CoV-2 infection. This clonotype came up a few times. The CDR3 extends over 20 amino acids. With 7 bases clipped from V and 0 bases from J, the junction kept 16 bases outside the gene matches. CDR1 is SGHVS and CDR2 is FNYEAQ in the germline V gene. TCRdb re-derived calls from the 5' RACE reads in MiXCR, one entry per CDR3 protein. The table lists around 70,000 distinct CDR3 sequences, 8% to 9.5% of them singletons. J is TRBJ2-6 and V is TRBV7-6; 9 bases align to TRBD1. The TCR sequence derives from an adult who was a healthcare worker with PCR-confirmed SARS-CoV-2 infection or an uninfected control (not recorded which). The sequenced sample was whole blood. The CDR3 nucleotides read TGTGCCAGCAAACCTGAACCGGGACAGGGTTCCCCCTCTGGGGCCAACGTCCTGACTTTC. Protein: CASKPEPGQGSPSGANVLTF.